These 27 T cell receptor beta chains share one sample of origin, sequenced in a study of T-cell reconstitution after alpha-beta-depleted transplantation in children. TCRbeta library construction was performed incorporating unique molecular identifiers. TCRdb itself ran the PCR reads through MiXCR, one entry per CDR3 protein. The profile shows fewer than 200,000 distinct CDR3 sequences, about 6.8% of them singletons. The input for sequencing was PBMCs from the stem cell graft donor, taken from the stem cell graft. The receptors originated from a human donor who donated a stem cell graft to a child with Wiskott-Aldrich syndrome.

In its sample, this clonotype was seen many times. The V call is TRBV5-1, the J call TRBJ2-2; D unclear. This CDR3 is 14 amino acids long. The germline V and J ends were trimmed by 0 bases and 6 bases, with 9 bases remaining between them. The germline CDR1 and CDR2 sequences are SGHRS and YFSETQ. The CDR3 reads CASSLASTPGELFF. For the CDR3, the DNA is TGCGCCAGCAGCTTGGCTAGTACCCCCGGGGAGCTGTTTTTT.

This clonotype was picked up a small number of times. This chain connects TRBV7-9 to TRBJ2-7; D gene unclear. The CDR3 loop spans 14 amino acids. The V gene lost 0 bases and the J gene lost 4 bases, with 10 bases spanning the gap. Germline CDR1 is SEHNR and CDR2 is FQNEAQ (reference sequence). The DNA for the CDR3 is TGTGCCAGCAGCTTAGCGCCCCGCCTTTACGAGCAGTACTTC. As protein: CASSLAPRLYEQYF.

This clonotype showed up many times. This chain uses TRBV28 with TRBJ2-2; the D is unclear. CDR3 length: 15 residues. Germline-derived CDR1 and CDR2 are MDHEN and SYDVKM. V was cut by 3 bases and J by 2 bases, with 10 bases left in between. The DNA for the CDR3 is TGTGCCAGCAGTTTTTTATTGGGAAACACCGGGGAGCTGTTTTTT. Translation gives CASSFLLGNTGELFF.

Many counts were recorded for this clonotype. The chain carries TRBV7-2 and TRBJ2-5; D may be TRBD2 (6 bases). Germline CDR1 reads SGHTA; CDR2 reads FQGNSA. V was shortened by 5 bases and J by 7 bases, with 20 bases between the two germline ends. The length of the CDR3 is 15 residues. CDR3 sequence: CASSTGLVTSGTQYF. Here the CDR3 DNA reads TGTGCCAGCAGCACGGGACTGGTCACCTCTGGGACCCAGTACTTC.

The sample holds many counts of this clonotype. The chain is built from TRBV30 and TRBJ1-1; 7 nucleotides align to TRBD1. The CDR3 covers 13 residues. The V gene's germline CDR1 is GTSNPN and CDR2 SVGIG (reference sequence). The ends lost 5 bases at V and 1 base at J; junction bases unmatched: 4. CDR3 loop: CAWGTAGNTEAFF. Written as DNA, the CDR3 is TGTGCCTGGGGGACAGCTGGGAACACTGAAGCTTTCTTT.

This clonotype was seen more than once but under ten times. V is TRBV12-3 or TRBV12-4 and J is TRBJ2-7; TRBD1 aligns across 9 bases. The CDR3 consists of 15 residues. V trimming: 4 bases; J trimming: 1 base; junction bases outside the gene matches: 5. This chain's CDR3 is CASSSAGTGSYEQYF. CDR3 bases: TGTGCCAGCAGTTCCGCCGGGACAGGGTCCTACGAGCAGTACTTC.

This clonotype was observed at least ten times. J is TRBJ1-2 and V is TRBV29-1; 8 bases are shared with TRBD1. Germline V lookup: CDR1 SQVTM, CDR2 ANQGSEA. Germline trimming cut 7 bases from V and 7 bases from J; bases unmatched to any gene: 8. The CDR3 spans 12 residues. The CDR3, as DNA: TGCAGCGCCGTAGGCAGGGGGCCTGGCTACACCTTC. Its protein is CSAVGRGPGYTF.

There are many counts of this clonotype. The chain links TRBV18 to TRBJ1-5; D is possibly TRBD1 (6 bases). The CDR3 length is 15 residues. Deletions cut 4 bases from V and 2 bases from J, with 12 bases between. CDR1 and CDR2 (germline): KGHSH, LQKENI. The DNA for the CDR3 is TGTGCCAGCTCACTGGGGGGGCATGGCAATCAGCCCCAGCATTTT. It specifies CASSLGGHGNQPQHF.

This clonotype has just a few counts. This sequence joins TRBV3-1 and TRBJ1-1, with D unclear. CDR3 length: 14 residues. V was pared by 1 base and J by 7 bases, with 13 bases between. CDR1 is LGHDT and CDR2 is YNNKEL in the germline V gene (reference sequence). The CDR3 nucleotides are TGTGCCAGCAGCCAAGTCCCCCGGACGCATGAAGCTTTCTTT. This encodes CASSQVPRTHEAFF.

The sample holds a few counts of this clonotype. V and J are TRBV14 and TRBJ1-1; tentative D call: TRBD1 (5 bases). The CDR3 length is 16 residues. The germline CDR1 and CDR2 sequences are SGHDN and FVKESK. Trimming shortened V by 1 base and J by 1 base, and 13 bases separated the two germline ends. CDR3 nucleotide sequence: TGTGCCAGCAGCCAAGGACAGACCCTAAAGAACACTGAAGCTTTCTTT. Amino acid sequence: CASSQGQTLKNTEAFF.

This clonotype was seen repeatedly, ten times or more. This sequence joins TRBV2 and TRBJ2-7, with a possible D match to TRBD2 (6 bases). Between the trimmed V and J ends, which lost 4 bases and 0 bases, there was a span of 13 bases. The germline V gene has CDR1 SNHLY and CDR2 FYNNEI. This CDR3 is built from 15 residues. The CDR3 nucleotides read TGTGCCAGCAGTGGGACTGTGCGGGACTCCTACGAGCAGTACTTC. Amino acid sequence: CASSGTVRDSYEQYF. The complete variable domain, with remaining parts taken from reference TRBV2 and TRBJ2-7, reads EPEVTQTPSHQVTQMGQEVILRCVPISNHLYFYWYRQILGQKVEFLVSFYNNEISEKSEIFDDQFSVERPDGSNFTLKIRSTKLEDSAMYFCASSGTVRDSYEQYFGPGTRLTVT.

Ten or more counts support this clonotype. The chain recombines TRBV12-3 or TRBV12-4 with TRBJ1-1; TRBD1 is a possible D gene (6 bases). Deletions cut 7 bases from V and 5 bases from J, with 20 bases between. The CDR3 consists of 15 residues. The CDR3: CASIAGGGAITEAFF. The CDR3 region has the DNA TGTGCCAGCATTGCGGGCGGGGGCGCAATAACTGAAGCTTTCTTT.

This clonotype was counted a few times. The rearrangement joins TRBV20-1 to TRBJ2-7; TRBD2 agrees at 7 bases. V lost 3 bases, J lost 1 base, and 9 bases stayed unmatched. The CDR3 runs to 15 residues. The germline V gene encodes CDR1 DFQATT and CDR2 SNEGSKA (reference sequence). CDR3 DNA sequence: TGCAGTGCTAGTGGGGGGAGGGCGGTGTCCTACGAGCAGTACTTC. The encoded protein is CSASGGRAVSYEQYF.

This clonotype was detected ten times or more. The chain carries TRBV28 and TRBJ2-7, with D possibly TRBD1 on 6 matching bases. Germline V CDR1 and CDR2: MDHEN, SYDVKM. The CDR3 has 15 amino acids. With 3 bases removed from V and 2 bases from J, the gap between germline ends came to 14 bases. This CDR3 is CASSFQTGATYEQYF. The CDR3 nucleotides are TGTGCCAGCAGTTTCCAGACAGGAGCCACCTACGAGCAGTACTTC.

This clonotype has at least ten counts. This sequence joins TRBV18 and TRBJ2-5; D is unclear. CDR3 length equals 14 residues. CDR1 and CDR2 from the germline V gene are KGHSH and LQKENI. V lost 0 bases and J lost 3, with 8 bases in between. CDR3 DNA: TGTGCCAGCTCACCACCCCACAGAGAAGAGACCCAGTACTTC. Translating gives CASSPPHREETQYF.

This clonotype was counted at least ten times. The chain uses TRBV5-6 and TRBJ2-1, with TRBD2 identical over 7 bases. With 0 bases clipped from V and 3 bases from J, the junction kept 3 bases outside the gene matches. This CDR3 spans 15 amino acids. Germline V gives CDR1 SGHDT, CDR2 YYEEEE. The CDR3 region is CASSLGGSVYNEQFF. As DNA, the CDR3 is TGTGCCAGCAGCTTGGGCGGGAGCGTCTACAATGAGCAGTTCTTC. Based on the CDR3 plus reference TRBV5-6 and TRBJ2-1, the full variable domain is DAGVTQSPTHLIKTRGQQVTLRCSPKSGHDTVSWYQQALGQGPQFIFQYYEEEERQRGNFPDRFSGHQFPNYSSELNVNALLLGDSALYLCASSLGGSVYNEQFFGPGTRLTVL.

This clonotype was seen repeatedly, ten times or more. The V and J genes are TRBV20-1 and TRBJ2-7; D gene unclear. Germline values: CDR1 DFQATT, CDR2 SNEGSKA (reference sequence). The V end lost 2 bases, the J end lost 4 bases, and 9 bases lay between the germline ends. This CDR3 has 12 residues. DNA for the CDR3: TGCAGTGCTAGAATATCTGCGTACGAGCAGTACTTC. It codes for CSARISAYEQYF.

This clonotype was seen ten or more times. The chain carries TRBV7-2 and TRBJ1-2; D unclear. CDR3 length equals 14 residues. The ends were cut back, 2 bases at V and 1 base at J, with 8 bases in the middle. Germline loops: CDR1 SGHTA, CDR2 FQGNSA. The CDR3 sequence is CASSLTMVNYGYTF. In DNA, the CDR3 is TGTGCCAGCAGCTTAACGATGGTTAACTATGGCTACACCTTC.

This clonotype was seen ten or more times. The rearrangement joins TRBV7-7 to TRBJ2-2, with 15 bases identical to TRBD2. The V and J ends lost 5 bases and 6 bases, in that order; junction bases with no gene match: 7. Germline assignment: CDR1 SSHAT and CDR2 FNYEAQ (reference sequence). The CDR3 is 17 amino acids. CDR3 DNA sequence: TGTGCCAGCAGCCCAACCGGGACTAGCGGGAGGTCCGGGGAGCTGTTTTTT. It codes for CASSPTGTSGRSGELFF.

This clonotype came up many times. The V and J genes are TRBV3-1 and TRBJ2-5, with D possibly being TRBD2 (5 bases). The CDR3 totals 14 residues. CDR1 is LGHDT, CDR2 YNNKEL, per germline (reference sequence). Trimming pared 4 bases from V and 5 bases from J, leaving 14 bases between. CDR3: CASSLVGSFETQYF. CDR3 DNA sequence: TGTGCCAGCAGCCTAGTAGGGAGCTTTGAGACCCAGTACTTC.

The sample holds a few counts of this clonotype. This rearrangement joins TRBV12-3 or TRBV12-4 to TRBJ1-2, with 9 positions matching TRBD1. CDR3 length: 15 amino acids. After removal of 4 bases from V and 4 bases from J, the junction contained 7 bases not matched to a gene. Here the CDR3 DNA reads TGTGCCAGCAGTTACGGGGACAGGGTGGTCTATGGCTACACCTTC. Residues: CASSYGDRVVYGYTF.

This clonotype was observed many times. This chain connects TRBV5-1 to TRBJ2-3, with 8 bases identical to TRBD2. The CDR3 length is 15 residues. V lost 3 bases to trimming and J lost 2 bases; unmatched junction nucleotides: 5. CDR1 is SGHRS and CDR2 is YFSETQ in the germline V gene. CDR3 residues: CASSSGTRDTDTQYF. In nucleotides, the CDR3 is TGCGCCAGCAGCTCCGGGACTAGAGACACAGATACGCAGTATTTT.

Many counts were recorded for this clonotype. The chain combines TRBV19 with TRBJ2-2; D not certain. The CDR3 has 15 residues. V lost 1 base and J 0 bases, leaving 6 bases between the germline ends. Germline lookup yields CDR1 LNHDA and CDR2 SQIVND (reference sequence). The CDR3, as DNA: TGTGCCAGTAGTATAGGGGCAGCGAACACCGGGGAGCTGTTTTTT. Its protein is CASSIGAANTGELFF.

This clonotype has a handful of counts. The V and J genes are TRBV4-3 and TRBJ2-2; TRBD1 is a possible D gene (5 bases). CDR1 is LGHNA and CDR2 is YSLEER in the germline V gene. The CDR3 is 16 amino acids. The V and J ends lost 1 base and 3 bases respectively, with 12 bases between them. CDR3 nucleotides: TGCGCCAGCAGCCAAGTCAAGGGGTTGGACACCGGGGAGCTGTTTTTT. Amino acid sequence: CASSQVKGLDTGELFF.

This clonotype appeared many times. The V and J genes are TRBV25-1 and TRBJ1-1, with D maybe TRBD1 (6 bases). With 6 bases removed from V and 0 bases from J, the gap between germline ends came to 14 bases. CDR3 length equals 15 residues. Germline V lookup: CDR1 MGHDK, CDR2 SYGVNS. This CDR3 is CASRSRRDMNTEAFF. CDR3 DNA: TGTGCCAGCAGATCAAGACGGGACATGAACACTGAAGCTTTCTTT.

This clonotype was counted ten times or more. V gene TRBV20-1 combines with J gene TRBJ2-3; maybe TRBD1 (5 bases). From germline, CDR1 is DFQATT and CDR2 SNEGSKA (reference sequence). The CDR3 sequence is 14 residues long. Trimming removed 6 bases at V and 5 bases at J, with 18 bases between. DNA of the CDR3: TGCAGTGCCGCTGGGGCTAGGCGGATAGATACGCAGTATTTT. This sequence encodes CSAAGARRIDTQYF.

This clonotype was seen many times. The CDR3 reads CATTGQGSSGANVLTF. The CDR3 bases are TGTGCCACCACGGGACAGGGTAGCTCTGGGGCCAACGTCCTGACTTTC. The chain carries TRBV11-2 and TRBJ2-6; TRBD1 matches at 9 bases. Germline V lookup: CDR1 SGHAT, CDR2 FQNNGV. Trimming removed 10 bases from V and 0 bases from J; junction bases left unmatched: 7. The CDR3 spans 16 residues.